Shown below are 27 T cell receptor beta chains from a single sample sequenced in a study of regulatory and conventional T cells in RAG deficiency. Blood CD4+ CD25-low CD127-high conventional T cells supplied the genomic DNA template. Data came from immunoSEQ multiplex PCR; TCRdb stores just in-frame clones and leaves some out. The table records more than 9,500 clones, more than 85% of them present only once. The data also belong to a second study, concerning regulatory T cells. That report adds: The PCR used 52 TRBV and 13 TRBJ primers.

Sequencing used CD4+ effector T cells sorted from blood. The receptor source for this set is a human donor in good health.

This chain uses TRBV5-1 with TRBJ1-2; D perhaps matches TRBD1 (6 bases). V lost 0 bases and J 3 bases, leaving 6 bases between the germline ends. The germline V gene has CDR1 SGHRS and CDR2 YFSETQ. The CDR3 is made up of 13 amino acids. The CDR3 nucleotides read TGCGCCAGCAGCTTGGACAGGGACTATGGCTACACCTTC. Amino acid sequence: CASSLDRDYGYTF.

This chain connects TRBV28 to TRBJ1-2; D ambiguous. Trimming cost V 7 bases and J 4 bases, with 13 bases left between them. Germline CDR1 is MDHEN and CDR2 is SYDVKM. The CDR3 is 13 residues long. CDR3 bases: TGTGCCAGCACTACCCCCTCTAGCTATGGCTACACCTTC. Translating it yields CASTTPSSYGYTF.

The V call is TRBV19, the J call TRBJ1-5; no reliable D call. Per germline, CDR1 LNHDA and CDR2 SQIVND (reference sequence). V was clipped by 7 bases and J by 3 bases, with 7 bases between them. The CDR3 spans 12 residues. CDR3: CASNLLNQPQHF. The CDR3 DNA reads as TGTGCCAGTAATTTACTCAATCAGCCCCAGCATTTT.

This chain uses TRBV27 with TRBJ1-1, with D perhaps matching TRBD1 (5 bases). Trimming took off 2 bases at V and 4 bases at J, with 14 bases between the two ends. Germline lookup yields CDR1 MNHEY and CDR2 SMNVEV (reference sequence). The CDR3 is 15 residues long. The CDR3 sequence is CASSLGVSGGTEAFF. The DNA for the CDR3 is TGTGCCAGCAGTTTAGGGGTGTCGGGGGGCACTGAAGCTTTCTTT.

The CDR3 nucleotides are TGTGCCAGCAGCAGACTCCGTGGGAGGACGGGTACTGAAGCTTTCTTT. It is translated as CASSRLRGRTGTEAFF. The chain couples TRBV5-6 to TRBJ1-1; D not certain. The germline V gene has CDR1 SGHDT and CDR2 YYEEEE. V lost 4 bases to trimming and J lost 5 bases, with 21 bases between them. This CDR3 spans 16 amino acids.

The CDR3 bases are TGTGCCAGCAGTCCCCGACGGGAGAACTATGGCTACACCTTC. Amino acids: CASSPRRENYGYTF. The chain combines TRBV6-5 with TRBJ1-2; D gene ambiguous. The CDR3 runs to 14 residues. The germline CDR1 and CDR2 sequences are MNHEY and SVGAGI. Trimming took 5 bases from V and 2 from J, leaving 12 bases between them.

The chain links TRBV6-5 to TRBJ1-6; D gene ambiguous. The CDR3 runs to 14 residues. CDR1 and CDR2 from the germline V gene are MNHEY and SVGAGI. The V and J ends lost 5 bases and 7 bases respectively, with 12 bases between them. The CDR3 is CASSDRSGNSPLHF. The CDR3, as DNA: TGTGCCAGCAGTGATCGGTCCGGGAATTCACCCCTCCACTTT.

The CDR3 here is CASSSQGVGYTF. Here the CDR3 DNA reads TGTGCCAGTAGTAGTCAGGGGGTCGGCTACACCTTC. The V call is TRBV19, the J call TRBJ1-2; 7 bases are shared with TRBD1. J lost 8 bases, V lost 4 bases, and 4 bases had no gene match. The length of the CDR3 is 12 residues. CDR1 and CDR2 from the germline V gene are LNHDA and SQIVND (reference sequence).

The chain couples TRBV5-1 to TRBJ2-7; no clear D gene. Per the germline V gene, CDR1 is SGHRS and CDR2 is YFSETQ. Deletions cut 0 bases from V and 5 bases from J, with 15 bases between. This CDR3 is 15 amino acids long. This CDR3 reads CASSLDPLAPNEQYF. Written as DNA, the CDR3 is TGCGCCAGCAGCTTGGACCCTTTGGCCCCCAACGAGCAGTACTTC.

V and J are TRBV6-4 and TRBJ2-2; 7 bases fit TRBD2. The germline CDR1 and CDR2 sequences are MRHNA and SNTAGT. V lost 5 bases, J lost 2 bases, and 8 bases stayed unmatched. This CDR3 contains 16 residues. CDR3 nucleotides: TGTGCCAGCAGTAACTGGACTAGTTTCAACACCGGGGAGCTGTTTTTT. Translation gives CASSNWTSFNTGELFF.

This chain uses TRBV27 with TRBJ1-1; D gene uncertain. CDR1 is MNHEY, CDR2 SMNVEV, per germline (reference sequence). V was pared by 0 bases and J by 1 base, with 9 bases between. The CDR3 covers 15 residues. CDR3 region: CASSLSRKRNTEAFF. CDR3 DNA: TGTGCCAGCAGTTTATCCCGAAAGAGGAACACTGAAGCTTTCTTT.

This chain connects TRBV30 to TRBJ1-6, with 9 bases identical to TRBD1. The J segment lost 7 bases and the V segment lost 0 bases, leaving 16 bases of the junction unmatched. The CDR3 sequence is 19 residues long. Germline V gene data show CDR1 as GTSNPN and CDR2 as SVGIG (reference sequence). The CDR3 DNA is TGTGCCTGGAGTGTACCCCGGACAGGGGCGGCTTTCGGGAATTCACCCCTCCACTTT. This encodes CAWSVPRTGAAFGNSPLHF.

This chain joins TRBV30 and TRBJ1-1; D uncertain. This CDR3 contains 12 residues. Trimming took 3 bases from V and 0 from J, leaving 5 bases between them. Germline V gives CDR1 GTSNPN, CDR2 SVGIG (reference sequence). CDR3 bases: TGTGCCTGGAGCCAGTTGAACACTGAAGCTTTCTTT. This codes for CAWSQLNTEAFF.

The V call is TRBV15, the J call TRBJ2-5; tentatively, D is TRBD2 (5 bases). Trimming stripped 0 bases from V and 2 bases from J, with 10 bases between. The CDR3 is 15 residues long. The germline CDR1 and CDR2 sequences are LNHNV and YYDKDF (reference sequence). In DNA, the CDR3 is TGTGCCACCAGCAGAGATCTCGGCGGGCAAGAGACCCAGTACTTC. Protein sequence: CATSRDLGGQETQYF.

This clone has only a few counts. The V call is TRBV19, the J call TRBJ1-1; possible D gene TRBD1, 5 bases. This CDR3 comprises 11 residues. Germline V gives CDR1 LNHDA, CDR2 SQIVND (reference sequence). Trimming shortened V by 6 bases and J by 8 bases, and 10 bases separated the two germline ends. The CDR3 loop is CASRDRQEAFF. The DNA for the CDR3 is TGTGCCAGTAGGGACCGACAGGAAGCTTTCTTT.

The chain's CDR3 is CASSVRQGMEGSWNTEAFF. DNA for the CDR3: TGTGCCAGTAGTGTTCGACAGGGAATGGAAGGTAGCTGGAACACTGAAGCTTTCTTT. The chain recombines TRBV19 with TRBJ1-1, with 7 bases identical to TRBD1. This CDR3 is 19 amino acids long. Germline trimming cut 5 bases from V and 1 base from J; bases unmatched to any gene: 19. Germline V gives CDR1 LNHDA, CDR2 SQIVND (reference sequence).

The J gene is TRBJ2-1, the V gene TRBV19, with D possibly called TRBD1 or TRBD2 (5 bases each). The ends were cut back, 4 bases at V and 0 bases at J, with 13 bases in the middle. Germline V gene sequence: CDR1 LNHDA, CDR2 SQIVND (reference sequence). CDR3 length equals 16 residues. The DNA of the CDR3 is TGTGCCAGTAGTAGAATCGGGGCCAGCTCCTACAATGAGCAGTTCTTC. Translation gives CASSRIGASSYNEQFF.

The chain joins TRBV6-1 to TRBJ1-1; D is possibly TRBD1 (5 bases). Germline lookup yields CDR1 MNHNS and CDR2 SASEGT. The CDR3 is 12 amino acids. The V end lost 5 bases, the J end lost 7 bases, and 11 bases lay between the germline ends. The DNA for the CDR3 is TGTGCCAGCAGTAAGAGGACAATTGAAGCTTTCTTT. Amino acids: CASSKRTIEAFF.

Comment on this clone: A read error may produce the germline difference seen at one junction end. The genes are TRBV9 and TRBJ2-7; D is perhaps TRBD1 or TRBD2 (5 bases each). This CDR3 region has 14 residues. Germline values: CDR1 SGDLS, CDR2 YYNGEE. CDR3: CVSSVGTSSYEQYF. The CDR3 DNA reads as TGTGTCAGCAGCGTAGGGACGTCCTCCTACGAGCAGTACTTC. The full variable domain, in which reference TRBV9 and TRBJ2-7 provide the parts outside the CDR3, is DSGVTQTPKHLITATGQRVTLRCSPRSGDLSVYWYQQSLDQGLQFLIQYYNGEERAKGNILERFSAQQFPDLHSELNLSSLELGDSALYFCVSSVGTSSYEQYFGPGTRLTVT.

CDR3 amino acids: CASSLGRPNSPLHF. The CDR3 DNA follows: TGTGCCAGCAGCTTGGGACGGCCCAATTCACCCCTCCACTTT. The chain recombines TRBV7-3 with TRBJ1-6; TRBD1 is a possible D gene (5 bases). Germline V gene data show CDR1 as SGHTA and CDR2 as FQGTGA. V lost 3 bases to trimming and J lost 7 bases, with 10 bases between them. The CDR3 has 14 residues.

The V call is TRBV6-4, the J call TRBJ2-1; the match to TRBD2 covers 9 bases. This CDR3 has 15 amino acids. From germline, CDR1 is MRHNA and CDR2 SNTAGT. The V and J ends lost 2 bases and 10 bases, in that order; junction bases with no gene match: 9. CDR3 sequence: CASSDGAGGPFEQFF. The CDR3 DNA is TGTGCCAGCAGTGACGGAGCGGGGGGCCCTTTCGAGCAGTTCTTC.

In nucleotides, the CDR3 is TGCGCCAGCAGCTCTAGCGGGGGGTGGACAGATACGCAGTATTTT. This sequence encodes CASSSSGGWTDTQYF. V gene TRBV5-1 combines with J gene TRBJ2-3, with 11 positions matching TRBD2. CDR1 and CDR2 (germline): SGHRS, YFSETQ. The trim removed 3 bases at V and 3 bases at J, leaving 3 bases unmatched. This CDR3 spans 15 amino acids.

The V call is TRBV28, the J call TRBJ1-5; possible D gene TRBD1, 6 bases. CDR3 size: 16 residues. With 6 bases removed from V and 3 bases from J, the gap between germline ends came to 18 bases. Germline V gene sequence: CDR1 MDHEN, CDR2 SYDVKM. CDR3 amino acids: CASSRSRRTVNQPQHF. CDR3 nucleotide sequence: TGTGCCAGCAGCCGATCCCGTCGGACAGTCAATCAGCCCCAGCATTTT. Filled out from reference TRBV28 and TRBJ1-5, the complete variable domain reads DVKVTQSSRYLVKRTGEKVFLECVQDMDHENMFWYRQDPGLGLRLIYFSYDVKMKEKGDIPEGYSVSREKKERFSLILESASTNQTSMYLCASSRSRRTVNQPQHFGDGTRLSIL.

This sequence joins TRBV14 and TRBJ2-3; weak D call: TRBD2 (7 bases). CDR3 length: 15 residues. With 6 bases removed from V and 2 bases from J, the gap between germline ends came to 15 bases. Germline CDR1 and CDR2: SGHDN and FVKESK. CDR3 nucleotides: TGTGCCAGCAGGGACATGGGGGGGGCCACAGATACGCAGTATTTT. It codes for CASRDMGGATDTQYF.

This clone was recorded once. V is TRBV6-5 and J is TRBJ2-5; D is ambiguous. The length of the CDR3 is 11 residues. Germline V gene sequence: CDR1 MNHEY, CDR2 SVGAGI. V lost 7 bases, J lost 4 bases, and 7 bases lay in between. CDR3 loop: CASTPGETQYF. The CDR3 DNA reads TGTGCCAGCACCCCAGGAGAGACCCAGTACTTC.

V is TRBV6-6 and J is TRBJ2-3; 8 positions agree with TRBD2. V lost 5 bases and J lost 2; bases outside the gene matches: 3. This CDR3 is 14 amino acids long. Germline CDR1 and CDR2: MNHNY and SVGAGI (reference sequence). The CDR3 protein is CASSTSGPTDTQYF. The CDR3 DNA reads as TGTGCCAGCAGTACTAGCGGACCCACAGATACGCAGTATTTT.

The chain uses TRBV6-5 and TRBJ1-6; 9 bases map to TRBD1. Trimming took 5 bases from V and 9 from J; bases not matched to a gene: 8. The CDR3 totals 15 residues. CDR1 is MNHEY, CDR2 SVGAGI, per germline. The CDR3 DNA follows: TGTGCCAGCAGTCCTTCTAACAGGGGGCGTTCACCCCTCCACTTT. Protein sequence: CASSPSNRGRSPLHF.